This T cell receptor (beta chain) originates from a study of control samples from healthy donors and cancer patients. The method was immunoSEQ multiplex PCR; TCRdb's version includes in-frame clones alone and lacks a portion of them. The table lists 95,000 to 130,000 clones, roughly 93% of them singletons. Germline CDR1 and CDR2: MGHRA and YSYEKL. The J segment lost 4 bases and the V segment lost 0 bases, leaving 12 bases of the junction unmatched. This CDR3 is built from 19 residues. The sample consisted of blood. The TCR was taken from a man aged 25 to 40 in good health. The V call is TRBV4-1, the J call TRBJ2-1, with 10 positions matching TRBD2. The CDR3 coding sequence is TGCGCCAGCAGCCAAGAAGCGGTAGCGGGGGGCCCTCCGTACAATGAGCAGTTCTTC. It codes for CASSQEAVAGGPPYNEQFF.